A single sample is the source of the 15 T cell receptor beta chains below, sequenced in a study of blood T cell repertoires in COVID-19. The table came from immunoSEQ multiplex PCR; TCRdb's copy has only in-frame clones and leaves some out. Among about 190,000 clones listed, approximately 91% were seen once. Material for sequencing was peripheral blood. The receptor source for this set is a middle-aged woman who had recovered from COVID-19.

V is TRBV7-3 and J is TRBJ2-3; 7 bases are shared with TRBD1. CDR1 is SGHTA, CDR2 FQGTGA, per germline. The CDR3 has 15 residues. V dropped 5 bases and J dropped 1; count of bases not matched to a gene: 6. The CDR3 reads CASSQTGVGTDTQYF. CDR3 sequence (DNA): TGTGCCAGCAGCCAAACAGGGGTAGGCACAGATACGCAGTATTTT.

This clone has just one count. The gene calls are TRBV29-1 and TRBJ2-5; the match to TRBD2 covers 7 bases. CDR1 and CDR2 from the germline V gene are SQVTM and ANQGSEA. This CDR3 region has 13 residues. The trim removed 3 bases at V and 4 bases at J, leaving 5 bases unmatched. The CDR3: CSVDFGGGETQYF. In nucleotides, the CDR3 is TGCAGCGTTGATTTTGGGGGGGGAGAGACCCAGTACTTC. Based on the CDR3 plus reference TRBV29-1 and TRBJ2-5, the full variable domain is SAVISQKPSRDICQRGTSLTIQCQVDSQVTMMFWYRQQPGQSLTLIATANQGSEATYESGFVIDKFPISRPNLTFSTLTVSNMSPEDSSIYLCSVDFGGGETQYFGPGTRLLVL.

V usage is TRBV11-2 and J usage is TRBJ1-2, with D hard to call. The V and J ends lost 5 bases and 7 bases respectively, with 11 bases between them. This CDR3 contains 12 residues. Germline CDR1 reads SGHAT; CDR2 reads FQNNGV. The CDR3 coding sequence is TGTGCCAGCAGCCCCTTTCGGGGTGGCTACACCTTC. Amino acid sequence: CASSPFRGGYTF.

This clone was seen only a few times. CDR3 sequence reads: CASTGTGRIEQFF. CDR3 DNA sequence: TGTGCCAGTACCGGGACAGGTCGGATCGAGCAGTTCTTC. This chain links TRBV19 with TRBJ2-1, with TRBD1 identical over 8 bases. V shed 7 bases, J shed 10 bases, and the junction held 9 bases outside the gene matches. Germline V gene data show CDR1 as LNHDA and CDR2 as SQIVND (reference sequence). CDR3 length: 13 residues.

The DNA for the CDR3 is TGCGCCAGCAGCCAAGACAGAGGGGGTGAAGCTTTCTTT. Amino acids: CASSQDRGGEAFF. The chain uses TRBV4-1 and TRBJ1-1, with a weak D call TRBD1 (6 bases). CDR1 MGHRA and CDR2 YSYEKL come from the germline V gene. This CDR3 spans 13 amino acids. The V and J ends lost 0 bases and 7 bases respectively, with 9 bases between them.

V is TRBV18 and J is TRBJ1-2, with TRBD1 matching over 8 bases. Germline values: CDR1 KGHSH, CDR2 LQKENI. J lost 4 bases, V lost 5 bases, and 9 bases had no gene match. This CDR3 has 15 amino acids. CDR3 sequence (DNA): TGTGCCAGCTCATTATCGGACAGGGTCCCCTATGGCTACACCTTC. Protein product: CASSLSDRVPYGYTF.

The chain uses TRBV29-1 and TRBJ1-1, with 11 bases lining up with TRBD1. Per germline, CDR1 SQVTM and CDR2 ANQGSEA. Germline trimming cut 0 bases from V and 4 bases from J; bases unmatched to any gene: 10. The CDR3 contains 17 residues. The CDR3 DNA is TGCAGCGTTGAAGATCCGCTTTCCGGGACAGGGGGCACTGAAGCTTTCTTT. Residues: CSVEDPLSGTGGTEAFF.

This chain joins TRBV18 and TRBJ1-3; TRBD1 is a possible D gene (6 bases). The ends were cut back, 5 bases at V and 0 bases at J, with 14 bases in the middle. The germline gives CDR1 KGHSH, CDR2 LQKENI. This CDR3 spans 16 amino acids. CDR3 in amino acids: CASSTGTFSSGNTIYF. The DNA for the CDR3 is TGTGCCAGCTCAACCGGGACATTCAGCTCTGGAAACACCATATATTTT. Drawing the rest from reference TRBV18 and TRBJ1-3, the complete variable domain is NAGVMQNPRHLVRRRGQEARLRCSPMKGHSHVYWYRQLPEEGLKFMVYLQKENIIDESGMPKERFSAEFPKEGPSILRIQQVVRGDSAAYFCASSTGTFSSGNTIYFGEGSWLTVV.

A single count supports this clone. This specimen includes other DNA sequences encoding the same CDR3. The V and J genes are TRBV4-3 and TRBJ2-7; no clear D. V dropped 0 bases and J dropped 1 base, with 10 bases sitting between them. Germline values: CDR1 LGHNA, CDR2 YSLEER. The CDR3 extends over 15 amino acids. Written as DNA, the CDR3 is TGCGCCAGCAGCCAAGATTCGAGCCTATCCTACGAGCAGTACTTC. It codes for CASSQDSSLSYEQYF.

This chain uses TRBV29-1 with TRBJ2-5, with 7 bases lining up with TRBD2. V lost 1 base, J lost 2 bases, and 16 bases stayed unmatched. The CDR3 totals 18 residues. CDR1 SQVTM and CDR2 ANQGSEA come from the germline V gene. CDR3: CSVEGYHASSGFQETQYF. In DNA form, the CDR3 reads TGCAGCGTTGAAGGTTATCATGCGTCTAGCGGATTTCAAGAGACCCAGTACTTC.

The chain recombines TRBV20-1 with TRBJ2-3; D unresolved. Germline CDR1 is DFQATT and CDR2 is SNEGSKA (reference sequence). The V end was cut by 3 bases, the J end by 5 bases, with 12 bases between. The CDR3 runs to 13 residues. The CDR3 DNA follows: TGCAGTGCTAGTAGGCGGCGAAGAGATACGCAGTATTTT. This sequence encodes CSASRRRRDTQYF.

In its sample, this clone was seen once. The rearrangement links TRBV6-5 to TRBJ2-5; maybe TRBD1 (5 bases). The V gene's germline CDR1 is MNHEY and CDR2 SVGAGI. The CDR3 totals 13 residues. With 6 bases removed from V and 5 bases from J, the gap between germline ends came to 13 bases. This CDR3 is CASRFQGGETQYF. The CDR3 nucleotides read TGTGCCAGCAGATTTCAGGGTGGGGAGACCCAGTACTTC.

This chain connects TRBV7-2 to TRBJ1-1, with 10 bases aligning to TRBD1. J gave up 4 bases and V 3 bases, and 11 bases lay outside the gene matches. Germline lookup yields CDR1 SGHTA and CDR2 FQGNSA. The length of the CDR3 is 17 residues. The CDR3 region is CASSLDRGRKGSTEAFF. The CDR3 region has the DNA TGTGCCAGCAGCTTGGACAGGGGGAGAAAGGGGTCCACTGAAGCTTTCTTT.

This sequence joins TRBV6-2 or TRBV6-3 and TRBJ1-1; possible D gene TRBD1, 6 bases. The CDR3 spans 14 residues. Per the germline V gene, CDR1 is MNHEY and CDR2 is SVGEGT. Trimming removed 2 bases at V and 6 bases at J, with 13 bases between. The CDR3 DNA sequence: TGTGCCAGCAGTTACCACACAGGGCGCGCTGAAGCTTTCTTT. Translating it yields CASSYHTGRAEAFF.

As DNA, the CDR3 is TGTGCCAGCAGCCAAGATAGGCAGGGTGGTTCACCCCTCCACTTT. Translated: CASSQDRQGGSPLHF. The chain is built from TRBV3-1 (or the pseudogene TRBV3-2) and TRBJ1-6; tentatively, D is TRBD1 (5 bases). There are 15 residues in the CDR3. Deletions cut 0 bases from V and 9 bases from J, with 12 bases between. The germline V gene encodes CDR1 LGHDT and CDR2 YNNKEL (reference sequence).